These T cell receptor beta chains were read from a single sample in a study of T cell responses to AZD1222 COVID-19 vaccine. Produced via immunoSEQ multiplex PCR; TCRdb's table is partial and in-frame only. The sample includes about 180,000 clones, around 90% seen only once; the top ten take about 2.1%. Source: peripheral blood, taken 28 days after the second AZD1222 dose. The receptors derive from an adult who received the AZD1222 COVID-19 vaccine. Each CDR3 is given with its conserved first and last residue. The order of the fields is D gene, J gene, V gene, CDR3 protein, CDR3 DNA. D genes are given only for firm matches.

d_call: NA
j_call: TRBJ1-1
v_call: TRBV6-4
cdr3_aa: CAKEKAFMGTEAFF
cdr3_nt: TGTGCAAAGGAGAAGGCATTCATGGGTACTGAAGCTTTCTTT

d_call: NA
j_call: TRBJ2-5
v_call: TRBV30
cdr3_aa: CAWGQQETQYF
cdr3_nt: TGTGCCTGGGGACAGCAAGAGACCCAGTACTTC

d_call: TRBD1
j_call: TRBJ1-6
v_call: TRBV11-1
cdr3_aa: CASSPPGQGAYSPLHF
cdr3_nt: TGTGCCAGCAGCCCACCGGGGCAGGGGGCTTATTCACCCCTCCACTTT

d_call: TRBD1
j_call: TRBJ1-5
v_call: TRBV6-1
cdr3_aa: CASSEGTGGSSNQPQHF
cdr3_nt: TGTGCCAGCAGTGAAGGGACAGGGGGTTCAAGCAATCAGCCCCAGCATTTT

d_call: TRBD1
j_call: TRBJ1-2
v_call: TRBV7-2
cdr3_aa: CASSPGQGRDGYTF
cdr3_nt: TGTGCCAGCAGCCCCGGACAGGGAAGGGATGGCTACACCTTC

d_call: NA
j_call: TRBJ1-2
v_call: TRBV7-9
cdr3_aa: CASSYSDGGYTF
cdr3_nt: TGTGCCAGCAGCTATTCTGATGGTGGCTACACCTTC

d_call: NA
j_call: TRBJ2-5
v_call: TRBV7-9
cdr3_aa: CARLRRQETQYF
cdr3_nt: TGTGCCCGCCTTCGGCGGCAAGAGACCCAGTACTTC

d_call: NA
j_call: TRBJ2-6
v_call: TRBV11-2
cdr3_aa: CASSPRGSSGANVLTF
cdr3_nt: TGTGCCAGCAGCCCCCGAGGGAGCTCTGGGGCCAACGTCCTGACTTTC

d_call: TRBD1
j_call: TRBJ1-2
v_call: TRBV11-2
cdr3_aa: CASSFRQGGGYTF
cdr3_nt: TGTGCCAGCAGCTTCAGACAGGGTGGTGGCTACACCTTC

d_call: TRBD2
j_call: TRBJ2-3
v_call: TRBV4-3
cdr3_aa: CASSQGTAGSTDTQYF
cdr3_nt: TGCGCCAGCAGCCAAGGAACAGCGGGGAGCACAGATACGCAGTATTTT